The 30 T cell receptor beta chains listed next were all sequenced from one sample in a study of pediatric ulcerative colitis. Libraries were prepared by immunoSEQ multiplex PCR; TCRdb keeps only in-frame clonotypes and omits some of them. The repertoire holds roughly 64,000 clones, with approximately 87% as singletons. Material for sequencing was blood. These receptors originate from a boy aged 5-17 years with severe ulcerative colitis.

The rearrangement joins TRBV21-1 to TRBJ1-2; the table names TRBD1, a call not compared with the DNA. TRBV21-1 is a recognized pseudogene. The CDR3 consists of 20 residues. The CDR3 nucleotides are TGTGCCAGCAGCAAAGGGGAGACGCAGCGGGGACAGGGTGAAGGGCGCGGCTACACCTTC. Translating gives CASSKGETQRGQGEGRGYTF.

This rearrangement joins TRBV6-1 to TRBJ2-5; 8 bases are shared with TRBD1. Trimming took 6 bases from V and 5 from J; bases not matched to a gene: 5. The CDR3 spans 13 residues. CDR1 MNHNS and CDR2 SASEGT come from the germline V gene. The CDR3 DNA reads TGTGCCAGCAGGGGGACAGGCTCTGAGACCCAGTACTTC. This gives the protein CASRGTGSETQYF.

This chain uses TRBV6-4 with TRBJ1-2, with TRBD1 matching over 9 bases. The V and J ends lost 7 bases and 4 bases, in that order; junction bases with no gene match: 10. Germline CDR1 and CDR2: MRHNA and SNTAGT. CDR3 length: 15 amino acids. The CDR3 region has the DNA TGTGCCAGCAAAATAATGGCGACAGGGGGCTATGGCTACACCTTC. Amino acids: CASKIMATGGYGYTF.

The chain uses TRBV7-2 and TRBJ2-5; 7 bases line up with TRBD2. The CDR3 is made up of 14 amino acids. CDR1 is SGHTA, CDR2 FQGNSA, per germline. The J segment lost 5 bases and the V segment lost 0 bases, leaving 3 bases of the junction unmatched. The CDR3 DNA follows: TGTGCCAGCAGCTTAGCGGGAGGGAGGGAGACCCAGTACTTC. Encoded protein: CASSLAGGRETQYF.

CDR3 coding DNA: TGTGCCAGTAGTATTAAGAATGAGCAGTTCTTC. It codes for CASSIKNEQFF. The J gene is TRBJ2-1, the V gene TRBV19; no definite D call. CDR3 length: 11 amino acids. V was trimmed by 3 bases and J by 7 bases, leaving 4 bases between them. Germline CDR1 LNHDA, CDR2 SQIVND (reference sequence). The complete variable domain, with remaining parts taken from reference TRBV19 and TRBJ2-1, reads DGGITQSPKYLFRKEGQNVTLSCEQNLNHDAMYWYRQDPGQGLRLIYYSQIVNDFQKGDIAEGYSVSREKKESFPLTVTSAQKNPTAFYLCASSIKNEQFFGPGTRLTVL.

V usage is TRBV11-1 and J usage is TRBJ2-1; D unresolved. V lost 1 base, J lost 9 bases, and 10 bases lay in between. Germline V gene data show CDR1 as SGHAT and CDR2 as FQDESV (reference sequence). The CDR3 is 13 amino acids. This CDR3 is CASSLGGGGEQFF. Here the CDR3 DNA reads TGTGCCAGCAGCTTAGGTGGCGGCGGTGAGCAGTTCTTC.

The chain uses TRBV11-3 and TRBJ1-1, with 7 nucleotides matching TRBD1. Unmatched junction bases numbered 7, after V lost 6 bases and J lost 0 bases. CDR1 is SGHNT, CDR2 YENEEA, per germline. This CDR3 has 15 amino acids. The CDR3 protein is CASSQRDRLNTEAFF. In DNA, the CDR3 is TGTGCCAGCAGTCAGCGGGACAGATTGAACACTGAAGCTTTCTTT.

The V gene is TRBV5-1, the J gene TRBJ1-6, with D perhaps matching TRBD1 (5 bases). Trimming cost V 3 bases and J 5 bases, with 9 bases left between them. The CDR3 runs 14 residues. Germline values: CDR1 SGHRS, CDR2 YFSETQ. The CDR3 is CASSSGGDNSPLHF. The CDR3 DNA sequence: TGCGCCAGCAGCTCAGGAGGGGATAATTCACCCCTCCACTTT.

The genes are TRBV6-1 and TRBJ2-1, with D maybe TRBD2 (6 bases). V lost 11 bases and J 7 bases, leaving 21 bases between the germline ends. The CDR3 is 14 amino acids. CDR1 and CDR2 from the germline V gene are MNHNS and SASEGT. CDR3 sequence reads: CALSSGREWNEQFF. The CDR3 DNA sequence: TGTGCCCTATCTTCGGGACGGGAGTGGAATGAGCAGTTCTTC.

This sequence joins TRBV7-6 and TRBJ2-1, with 8 bases matching TRBD2. The CDR3 covers 21 residues. In germline, CDR1 is SGHVS, CDR2 FNYEAQ. The J segment lost 0 bases and the V segment lost 3 bases, leaving 19 bases of the junction unmatched. The CDR3 region has the DNA TGTGCCAGCAGCTTGCAGAGTTTAGAAGCTAGCGGGTGGGGCTCCTACAATGAGCAGTTCTTC. Residues: CASSLQSLEASGWGSYNEQFF.

V and J are TRBV5-6 and TRBJ2-5; D tentatively fits TRBD1 or TRBD2 (6 bases each). This CDR3 is built from 17 residues. Trimming removed 4 bases from V and 5 bases from J, with 24 bases in between. The germline V gene has CDR1 SGHDT and CDR2 YYEEEE. CDR3 sequence (DNA): TGTGCCAGCAGCCCACATACAGGGCGGGGCCCTACGGAGACCCAGTACTTC. Encoded protein: CASSPHTGRGPTETQYF. The full variable domain, with the rest looked up from reference TRBV5-6 and TRBJ2-5, is DAGVTQSPTHLIKTRGQQVTLRCSPKSGHDTVSWYQQALGQGPQFIFQYYEEEERQRGNFPDRFSGHQFPNYSSELNVNALLLGDSALYLCASSPHTGRGPTETQYFGPGTRLLVL.

The chain links TRBV7-9 to TRBJ2-5, with D perhaps TRBD2 (6 bases). The V and J ends lost 4 bases and 1 base respectively, with 16 bases between them. Germline CDR1 and CDR2: SEHNR and FQNEAQ (reference sequence). This CDR3 is built from 16 residues. Written as DNA, the CDR3 is TGTGCCAGCAGCTCCCGGACTACAGGAACCCAAGAGACCCAGTACTTC. Translation: CASSSRTTGTQETQYF. Combining the CDR3 with reference TRBV7-9 and TRBJ2-5 gives the whole variable domain DTGVSQNPRHKITKRGQNVTFRCDPISEHNRLYWYRQTLGQGPEFLTYFQNEAQLEKSRLLSDRFSAERPKGSFSTLEIQRTEQGDSAMYLCASSSRTTGTQETQYFGPGTRLLVL.

The chain employs TRBV7-6 and TRBJ1-4; 10 nucleotides match TRBD1. CDR3 length: 16 amino acids. Germline loops: CDR1 SGHVS, CDR2 FNYEAQ. J was trimmed by 2 bases and V by 4 bases; bases with no gene match: 4. The CDR3 DNA follows: TGTGCCAGCAGCTCGGACAGGGGGAGGACTAATGAAAAACTGTTTTTT. Translation gives CASSSDRGRTNEKLFF.

The chain carries TRBV5-1 and TRBJ2-3; D ambiguous. The germline V and J ends were trimmed by 6 bases and 0 bases, with 14 bases remaining between them. The germline V gene encodes CDR1 SGHRS and CDR2 YFSETQ. The CDR3 loop spans 15 amino acids. CDR3 sequence: CASKVAPTSTDTQYF. DNA for the CDR3: TGCGCCAGCAAAGTGGCACCTACTAGCACAGATACGCAGTATTTT. Full variable domain (rest looked up from reference TRBV5-1 and TRBJ2-3): KAGVTQTPRYLIKTRGQQVTLSCSPISGHRSVSWYQQTPGQGLQFLFEYFSETQRNKGNFPGRFSGRQFSNSRSEMNVSTLELGDSALYLCASKVAPTSTDTQYFGPGTRLTVL.

This sequence joins TRBV19 and TRBJ1-5; D is uncertain. Germline V gene sequence: CDR1 LNHDA, CDR2 SQIVND (reference sequence). This CDR3 contains 14 residues. Trimming took 3 bases from V and 7 from J, leaving 13 bases between them. This CDR3 is CASSIAGAGQPQHF. CDR3 bases: TGTGCCAGTAGTATCGCAGGTGCGGGGCAGCCCCAGCATTTT.

V gene TRBV12-5 combines with J gene TRBJ2-6; D ambiguous. V gave up 6 bases and J gave up 1 base, with 13 bases separating them. The CDR3 extends over 16 amino acids. Germline V gives CDR1 LGHNT, CDR2 FRNRAP. The CDR3 nucleotides read TGTGCTAGTGGACGAGGCGTCGGGTCTGGGGCCAACGTCCTGACTTTC. Translating gives CASGRGVGSGANVLTF.

The V and J genes are TRBV29-1 and TRBJ2-3; a weak D match, TRBD2 (6 bases). The CDR3 sequence is 14 residues long. Trimming pared 6 bases from V and 0 bases from J, leaving 13 bases between. CDR1 is SQVTM, CDR2 ANQGSEA, per germline. The CDR3 region has the DNA TGCAGCGTCCTAGGAGGGGCTAGCACAGATACGCAGTATTTT. Its protein is CSVLGGASTDTQYF.

The chain recombines TRBV15 with TRBJ2-1; maybe TRBD2 (6 bases). Trimming took off 1 base at V and 1 base at J, with 14 bases between the two ends. The CDR3 runs to 17 residues. In germline, CDR1 is LNHNV, CDR2 YYDKDF (reference sequence). This CDR3 is CATSRVPLAPSYNEQFF. CDR3 bases: TGTGCCACCAGCAGAGTCCCCCTAGCGCCATCCTACAATGAGCAGTTCTTC.

This chain connects TRBV7-9 to TRBJ1-4; 7 bases align to TRBD1. Trimming cost V 5 bases and J 5 bases; bases outside gene matches: 11. In germline, CDR1 is SEHNR, CDR2 FQNEAQ (reference sequence). The CDR3 loop spans 16 amino acids. This CDR3 is CASSPLGTDLNEKLFF. Here the CDR3 DNA reads TGTGCCAGCAGCCCTCTCGGGACAGACTTAAATGAAAAACTGTTTTTT.

In its sample, this clone was seen a few times. The V and J genes are TRBV5-1 and TRBJ2-1; possible D gene TRBD2, 6 bases. CDR1 is SGHRS, CDR2 YFSETQ, per germline. V lost 0 bases and J lost 1, with 14 bases in between. CDR3 length: 17 amino acids. CDR3 bases: TGCGCCAGCAGCTTGGGGGCGGGCGGGATTTCCTACAATGAGCAGTTCTTC. It specifies CASSLGAGGISYNEQFF.

The chain employs TRBV2 and TRBJ2-3; 9 nucleotides agree with TRBD1. The ends lost 1 base at V and 2 bases at J; junction bases unmatched: 16. Germline V CDR1 and CDR2: SNHLY, FYNNEI. This CDR3 region has 20 residues. The CDR3 region is CASSEGPGQGETRTTDTQYF. In nucleotides, the CDR3 is TGTGCCAGCAGTGAAGGGCCGGGACAGGGAGAAACACGGACCACAGATACGCAGTATTTT.

The CDR3: CAISARAGSLEGSYNEQFF. The CDR3 DNA reads TGTGCCATCAGCGCCCGGGCGGGGTCCCTTGAAGGGTCCTACAATGAGCAGTTCTTC. V gene TRBV10-3 combines with J gene TRBJ2-1; TRBD2 is a possible D gene (6 bases). The germline gives CDR1 ENHRY, CDR2 SYGVKD. The CDR3 length is 19 residues. Trimming shortened V by 6 bases and J by 1 base, and 25 bases separated the two germline ends.

The chain recombines TRBV10-3 with TRBJ2-3, with a weak D call TRBD2 (6 bases). Germline V gene data show CDR1 as ENHRY and CDR2 as SYGVKD. The CDR3 totals 12 residues. The germline V and J ends were trimmed by 2 bases and 6 bases, with 6 bases remaining between them. CDR3 sequence (DNA): TGTGCCATCAGTGAGCTAGCGGATACGCAGTATTTT. Encoded protein: CAISELADTQYF.

The V gene is TRBV7-2, the J gene TRBJ2-5; 8 bases map to TRBD2. This CDR3 region has 15 residues. The germline V gene encodes CDR1 SGHTA and CDR2 FQGNSA. The trim removed 4 bases at V and 7 bases at J, leaving 11 bases unmatched. This CDR3 is CASSSPQRELGTQYF. The CDR3 coding sequence is TGTGCCAGCAGCTCGCCCCAGCGGGAGTTGGGGACCCAGTACTTC. Variable domain in full (rest from reference TRBV7-2 and TRBJ2-5): GAGVSQSPSNKVTEKGKDVELRCDPISGHTALYWYRQSLGQGLEFLIYFQGNSAPDKSGLPSDRFSAERTGGSVSTLTIQRTQQEDSAVYLCASSSPQRELGTQYFGPGTRLLVL.

This chain links TRBV5-8 with TRBJ2-3; 8 positions match TRBD2. With V trimmed by 2 bases and J by 6 bases, 23 bases remained unmatched. Germline assignment: CDR1 SGHTS and CDR2 YDEGEE. The length of the CDR3 is 20 residues. In nucleotides, the CDR3 is TGTGCCAGCAGCTTCGAAAGCGGGAGAACAGAAGTCGGTGAATTGGATACGCAGTATTTT. Translation: CASSFESGRTEVGELDTQYF.

This clone was detected only once. At one end the junction does not follow the germline gene, possibly because of a read error. The J gene is TRBJ1-3, the V gene TRBV4-1; D is ambiguous. The CDR3 contains 15 residues. In germline, CDR1 is MGHRA, CDR2 YSYEKL. The CDR3 here is CASSQENGLGSTIYF. DNA for the CDR3: TGCGCCAGCAGCCAAGAAAACGGATTAGGAAGCACCATATATTTT.

The chain combines TRBV11-2 with TRBJ2-1; D tentatively reads TRBD1 or TRBD2 (5 bases each). The CDR3 consists of 16 residues. Germline V gene lookup returns CDR1 SGHAT and CDR2 FQNNGV. V shed 2 bases and J shed 3 bases, with 14 bases lying between them. The CDR3 nucleotides read TGTGCCAGCAGCTTAATGTGGGGACGGGGCTACAATGAGCAGTTCTTC. This encodes CASSLMWGRGYNEQFF. The entire variable domain, with the rest obtained from reference TRBV11-2 and TRBJ2-1, is as follows: EAGVAQSPRYKIIEKRQSVAFWCNPISGHATLYWYQQILGQGPKLLIQFQNNGVVDDSQLPKDRFSAERLKGVDSTLKIQPAKLEDSAVYLCASSLMWGRGYNEQFFGPGTRLTVL.

The chain joins TRBV7-2 to TRBJ2-3, with unresolved D. This CDR3 is built from 14 residues. CDR1 is SGHTA and CDR2 is FQGNSA in the germline V gene. Trimming shortened V by 3 bases and J by 1 base, and 8 bases separated the two germline ends. CDR3 sequence (DNA): TGTGCCAGCAGCTTCGGTGGGGGCACAGATACGCAGTATTTT. It encodes CASSFGGGTDTQYF.

This CDR3 reads CASSSSSSRGGNQPQHF. CDR3 coding DNA: TGTGCCAGTAGTTCTTCTAGCAGCCGGGGTGGCAATCAGCCCCAGCATTTT. V gene TRBV19 combines with J gene TRBJ1-5; D is unclear. V was shortened by 5 bases and J by 2 bases, with 19 bases between the two germline ends. The CDR3 extends over 17 amino acids. Per germline, CDR1 LNHDA and CDR2 SQIVND (reference sequence).

This CDR3 reads CASSLSRLTYEQYF. The CDR3 DNA is TGTGCCAGCAGCTTATCTCGACTGACCTACGAGCAGTACTTC. The V call is TRBV11-3, the J call TRBJ2-7; D is unclear. This CDR3 is 14 amino acids long. Trimming left V 2 bases short and J 2 bases short, with 10 bases between. Germline V CDR1 and CDR2: SGHNT, YENEEA.